In this sample, the clone carrying this T cell receptor (beta chain) turned up a few times. These data belong to a study of Graves' ophthalmopathy and Graves' hyperthyroidism. TCR beta CDR3 amplification used RNA transcripts. An initial RT-PCR round employing HTBI primers preceded a second-round multiplex PCR. TCRdb redid the calling of the multiplex PCR reads with MiXCR, one entry per CDR3 protein. The sample shows a few hundred thousand distinct CDR3 sequences, 15% of them seen only once. There are 13 residues in the CDR3. Per the germline V gene, CDR1 is SGHRS and CDR2 is YFSETQ. Trimming took 0 bases from V and 14 from J; bases not matched to a gene: 7.

This chain joins TRBV5-1 and TRBJ2-4, with 8 bases identical to TRBD2. This TCR was recovered from a woman between 18 and 29 years old with stable Graves' hyperthyroidism. The sample consisted of peripheral blood. The CDR3 here is CASSLERGGIKYF. The CDR3 nucleotides read TGCGCCAGCAGCTTGGAACGCGGGGGGATTAAGTACTTC.